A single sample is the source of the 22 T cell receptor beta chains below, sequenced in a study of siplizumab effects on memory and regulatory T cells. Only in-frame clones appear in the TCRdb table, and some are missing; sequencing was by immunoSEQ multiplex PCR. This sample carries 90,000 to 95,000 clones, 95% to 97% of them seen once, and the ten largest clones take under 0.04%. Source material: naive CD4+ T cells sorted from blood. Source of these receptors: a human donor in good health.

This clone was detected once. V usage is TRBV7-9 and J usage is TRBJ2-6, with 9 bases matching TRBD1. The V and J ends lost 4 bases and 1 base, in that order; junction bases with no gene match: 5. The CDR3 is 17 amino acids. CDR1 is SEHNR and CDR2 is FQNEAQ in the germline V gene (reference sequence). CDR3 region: CASSSGTGMSGANVLTF. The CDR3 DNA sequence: TGTGCCAGCAGCTCCGGGACAGGGATGTCTGGGGCCAACGTCCTGACTTTC.

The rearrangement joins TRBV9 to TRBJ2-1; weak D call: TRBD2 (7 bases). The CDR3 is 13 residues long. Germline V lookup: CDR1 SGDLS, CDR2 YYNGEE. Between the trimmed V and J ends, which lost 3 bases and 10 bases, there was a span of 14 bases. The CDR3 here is CASSAHREGEQFF. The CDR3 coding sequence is TGTGCCAGCAGCGCCCACAGGGAGGGGGAGCAGTTCTTC.

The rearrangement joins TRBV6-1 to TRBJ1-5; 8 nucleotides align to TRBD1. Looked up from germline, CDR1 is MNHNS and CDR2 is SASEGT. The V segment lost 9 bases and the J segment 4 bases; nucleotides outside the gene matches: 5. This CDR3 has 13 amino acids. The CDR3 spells CASGWTGNQPQHF. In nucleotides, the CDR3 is TGTGCCAGTGGTTGGACAGGGAATCAGCCCCAGCATTTT.

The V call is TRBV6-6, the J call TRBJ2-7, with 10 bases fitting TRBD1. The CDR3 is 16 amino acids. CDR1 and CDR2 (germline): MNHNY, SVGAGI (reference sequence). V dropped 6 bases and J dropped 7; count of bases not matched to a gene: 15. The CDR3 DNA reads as TGTGCCAGCAGCCCGACCCAGCGACAGGGGGCGCAAGAGCAGTACTTC. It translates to CASSPTQRQGAQEQYF.

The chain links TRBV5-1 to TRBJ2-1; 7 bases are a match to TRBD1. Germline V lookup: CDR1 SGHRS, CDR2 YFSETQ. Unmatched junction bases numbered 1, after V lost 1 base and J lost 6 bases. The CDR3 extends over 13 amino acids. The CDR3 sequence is CASSLRQGNEQFF. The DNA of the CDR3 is TGCGCCAGCAGCTTGCGACAGGGCAATGAGCAGTTCTTC. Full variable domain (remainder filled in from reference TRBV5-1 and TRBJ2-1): KAGVTQTPRYLIKTRGQQVTLSCSPISGHRSVSWYQQTPGQGLQFLFEYFSETQRNKGNFPGRFSGRQFSNSRSEMNVSTLELGDSALYLCASSLRQGNEQFFGPGTRLTVL.

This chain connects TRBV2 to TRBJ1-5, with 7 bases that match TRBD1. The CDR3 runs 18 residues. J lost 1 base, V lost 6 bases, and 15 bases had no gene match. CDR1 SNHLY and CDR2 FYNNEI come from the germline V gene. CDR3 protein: CASSQQRIDRDSNQPQHF. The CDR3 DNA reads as TGTGCCAGCAGCCAGCAGAGGATCGACAGGGACAGCAATCAGCCCCAGCATTTT.

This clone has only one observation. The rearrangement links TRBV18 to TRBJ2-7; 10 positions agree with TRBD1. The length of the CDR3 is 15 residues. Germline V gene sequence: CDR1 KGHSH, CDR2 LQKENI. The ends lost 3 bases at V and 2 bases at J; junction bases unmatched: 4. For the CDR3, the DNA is TGTGCCAGCTCACCCGGGACAGGGGTGGCCTACGAGCAGTACTTC. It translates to CASSPGTGVAYEQYF.

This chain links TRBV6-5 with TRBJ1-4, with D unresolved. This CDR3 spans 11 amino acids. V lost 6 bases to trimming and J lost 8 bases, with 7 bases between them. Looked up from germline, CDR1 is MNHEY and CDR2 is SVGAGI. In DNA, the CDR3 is TGTGCCAGCAGCCCGGGCGAAAAACTGTTTTTT. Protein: CASSPGEKLFF.

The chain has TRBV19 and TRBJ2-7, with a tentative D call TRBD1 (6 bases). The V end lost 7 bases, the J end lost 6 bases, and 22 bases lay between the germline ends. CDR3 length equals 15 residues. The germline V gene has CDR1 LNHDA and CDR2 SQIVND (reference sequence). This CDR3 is CASTSQTGSSLEQYF. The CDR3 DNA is TGTGCCAGTACCTCGCAAACAGGGAGCTCCCTCGAGCAGTACTTC.

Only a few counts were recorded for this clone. The CDR3 is CASSATGPNQPQHF. The DNA of the CDR3 is TGTGCCAGCAGCGCCACAGGGCCAAATCAGCCCCAGCATTTT. The chain recombines TRBV7-3 with TRBJ1-5; tentative D call: TRBD1 (6 bases). This CDR3 is 14 amino acids long. Germline loops: CDR1 SGHTA, CDR2 FQGTGA. V was trimmed by 5 bases and J by 4 bases, leaving 12 bases between them.

The CDR3 protein is CASSHARQSQAFF. DNA for the CDR3: TGTGCCAGCAGCCACGCCCGACAGTCCCAAGCTTTCTTT. The chain employs TRBV13 and TRBJ1-1; D perhaps matches TRBD1 (5 bases). The CDR3 runs to 13 residues. Germline CDR1 PRHDT, CDR2 FYEKMQ (reference sequence). V was pared by 5 bases and J by 9 bases, with 16 bases between.

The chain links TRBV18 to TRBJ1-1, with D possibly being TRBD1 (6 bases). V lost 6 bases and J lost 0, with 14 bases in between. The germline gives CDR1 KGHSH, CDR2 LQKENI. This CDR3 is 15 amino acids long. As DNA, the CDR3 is TGTGCCAGCTCGCCAGCACAGGGTTTGAACACTGAAGCTTTCTTT. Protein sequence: CASSPAQGLNTEAFF.

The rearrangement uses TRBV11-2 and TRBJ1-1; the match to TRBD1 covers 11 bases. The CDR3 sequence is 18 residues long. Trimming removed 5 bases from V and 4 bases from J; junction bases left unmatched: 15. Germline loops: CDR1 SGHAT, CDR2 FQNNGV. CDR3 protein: CASSPRRTGGEGGTEAFF. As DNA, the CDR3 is TGTGCCAGCAGCCCGCGTAGGACAGGGGGCGAAGGGGGCACTGAAGCTTTCTTT.

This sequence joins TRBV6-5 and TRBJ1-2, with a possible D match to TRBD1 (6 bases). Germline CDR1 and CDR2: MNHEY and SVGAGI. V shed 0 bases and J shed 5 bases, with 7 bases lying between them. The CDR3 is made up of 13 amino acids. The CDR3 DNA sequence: TGTGCCAGCAGTTACTCGGACAGATATGGCTACACCTTC. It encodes CASSYSDRYGYTF.

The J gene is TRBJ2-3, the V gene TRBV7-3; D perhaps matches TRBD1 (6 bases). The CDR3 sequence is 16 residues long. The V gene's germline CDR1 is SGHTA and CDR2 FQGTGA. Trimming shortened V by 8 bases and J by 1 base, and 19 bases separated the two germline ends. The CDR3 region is CASGAQGSIGTDTQYF. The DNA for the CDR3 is TGTGCCAGCGGGGCCCAGGGGTCCATCGGCACAGATACGCAGTATTTT.

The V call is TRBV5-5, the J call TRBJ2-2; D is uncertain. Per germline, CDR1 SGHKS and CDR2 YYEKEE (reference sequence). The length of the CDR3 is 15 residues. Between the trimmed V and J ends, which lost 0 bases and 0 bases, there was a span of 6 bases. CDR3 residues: CASSLGVSNTGELFF. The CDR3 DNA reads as TGTGCCAGCAGCTTGGGCGTCTCGAACACCGGGGAGCTGTTTTTT. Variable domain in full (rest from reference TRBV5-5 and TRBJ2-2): DAGVTQSPTHLIKTRGQQVTLRCSPISGHKSVSWYQQVLGQGPQFIFQYYEKEERGRGNFPDRFSARQFPNYSSELNVNALLLGDSALYLCASSLGVSNTGELFFGEGSRLTVL.

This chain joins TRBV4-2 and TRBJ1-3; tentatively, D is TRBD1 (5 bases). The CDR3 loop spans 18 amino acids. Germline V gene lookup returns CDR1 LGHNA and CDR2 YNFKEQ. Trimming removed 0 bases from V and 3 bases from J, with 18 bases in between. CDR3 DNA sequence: TGTGCCAGCAGCCAAGATCGGGTAGGAGGGGCGGTTGGAAACACCATATATTTT. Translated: CASSQDRVGGAVGNTIYF.

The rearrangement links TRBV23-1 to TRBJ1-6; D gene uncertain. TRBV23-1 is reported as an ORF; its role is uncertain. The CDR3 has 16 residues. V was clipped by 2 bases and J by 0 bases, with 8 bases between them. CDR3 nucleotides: TGCGCCAGCAGTCAACATCCCAGCTCCTATAATTCACCCCTCCACTTT. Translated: CASSQHPSSYNSPLHF.

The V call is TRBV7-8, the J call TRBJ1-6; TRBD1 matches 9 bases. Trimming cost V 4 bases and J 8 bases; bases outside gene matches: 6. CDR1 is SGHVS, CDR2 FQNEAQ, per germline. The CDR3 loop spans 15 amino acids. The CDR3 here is CASSSVGQGDSPLHF. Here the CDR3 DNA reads TGTGCCAGCAGCTCCGTGGGACAGGGCGATTCACCCCTCCACTTT.

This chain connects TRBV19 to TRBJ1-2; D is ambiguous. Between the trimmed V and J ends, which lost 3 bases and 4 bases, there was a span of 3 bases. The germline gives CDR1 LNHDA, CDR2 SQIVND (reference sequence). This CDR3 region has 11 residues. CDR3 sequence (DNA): TGTGCCAGTAGTATTGGCTATGGCTACACCTTC. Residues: CASSIGYGYTF.

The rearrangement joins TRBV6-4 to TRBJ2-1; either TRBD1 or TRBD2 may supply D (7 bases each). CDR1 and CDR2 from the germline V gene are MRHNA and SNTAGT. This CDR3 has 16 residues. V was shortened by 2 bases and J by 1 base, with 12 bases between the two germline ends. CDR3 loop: CASSDQGGPSYNEQFF. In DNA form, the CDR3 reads TGTGCCAGCAGTGACCAGGGGGGGCCATCCTACAATGAGCAGTTCTTC.

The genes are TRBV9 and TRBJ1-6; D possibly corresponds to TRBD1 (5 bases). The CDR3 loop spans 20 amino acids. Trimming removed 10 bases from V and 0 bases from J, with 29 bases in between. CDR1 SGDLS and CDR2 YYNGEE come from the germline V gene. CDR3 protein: CASGEGNTLYGSSYNSPLHF. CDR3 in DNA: TGTGCCTCGGGGGAGGGTAACACCCTTTATGGGAGCTCCTATAATTCACCCCTCCACTTT.